The following is a TCR beta chain sequence with its context. The antigen it recognizes is unknown. Base qualities are missing; no much larger clone stands one base away. Whole blood was collected in K2EDTA tubes by collaborating institutions according to the institutions' own protocols. For TCRbeta analysis, collaborator samples were shipped as frozen whole blood, as isolated PBMCs, or as DNA extracted from either sample type. TCRbeta CDR3 regions were amplified from genomic DNA using the immunoSEQ Assay, a bias-controlled multiplex PCR. The paper's processing steps were these. The number of nucleated cells in each sample was estimated by amplification of reference gene primers within the assay. To quantify the absolute abundance of each unique TCRbeta CDR3 rearrangement, sequence reads were collapsed and filtered. For each sample, productive Simpson clonality was calculated as the square root of Simpson's diversity index across productive rearrangements. The table comes from immuneACCESS by way of TCRdb, which keeps in-frame sequences with V and J called. Part of the clones is missing from these tables; in studies checked, under half for an unresolved V gene and the rest for unknown reasons. V and J calls and clone size follow that table, whereas D and trimming were derived from the DNA. Counted in this sample were about 150,000 clones; 82% of them appeared once. The top ten hold 13% to 15% of the sample.

This sample was included in a study of blood T cell repertoires in COVID-19 (dated by TCRdb to 2018 to 2020). About the study as a whole: Collaborator samples came from the United States, Italy and Spain and covered acute and convalescent phases of COVID-19. Subjects who had been exposed to COVID-19, were actively infected with it, or had recovered from it provided the deeply sampled blood TCRbeta repertoires that made up the dataset. The prospective study material was composed of cDNA or gDNA derived from T cells, B-cell-depleted T cells, or PBMCs. The samples were drawn from the first 160 participants of the ongoing ImmuneRACE study and from 1,254 subjects provided by 6 global collaborators. Where HLA class I and class II types were available, the types were taken from metadata supplied by the sample provider, not from assay-based typing. A freely available public database, intended as a resource for researchers studying the immune response to SARS-CoV-2, is where the repertoires were released. Sample metadata almost always included a de-identified subject ID, COVID-19 status, age in years and sex. Summary of the overall study and its limitations: The quantity of clinical and demographic metadata differed by source and by participant and was supplied without curation.

The CDR3, cysteine through phenylalanine, is 13 amino acids long. Only CDR3 DNA is held: 39 bases, read in frame from base 1. The germline V gene encodes CDR1 SGDLS and CDR2 YYNGEE. Relative to germline, V is 0 bases shorter and J is 4 bases shorter, with 6 bases between their ends. The chain is assembled from TRBV9 and TRBJ2-3; the D segment cannot be called with confidence. The receptor was derived from a human donor with acute or convalescent COVID-19. The donor label of this sample is uncertain. Sample: peripheral blood. The sequenced DNA: TGTGCCAGCAGCGTAGTCTCCGCAGATACGCAGTATTTT. Translated, this is CASSVVSADTQYF.